Below, 15 T cell receptor beta chains from the same sample are listed, as sequenced in a study of blood T cell repertoires in COVID-19. TCRdb keeps only in-frame clones here, not all; method: immunoSEQ multiplex PCR. The data show 150,000 or so clones, under 95% seen once. Sequenced sample: peripheral blood. These receptor sequences come from a man aged 18 to 30 with acute or convalescent COVID-19.

The chain uses TRBV5-4 and TRBJ2-1; no definite D call. CDR1 SGHNT and CDR2 YYREEE come from the germline V gene (reference sequence). This CDR3 comprises 13 residues. The germline V and J ends were trimmed by 4 bases and 6 bases, with 11 bases remaining between them. The CDR3 sequence: CASSLGPGNEQFF. For the CDR3, the DNA is TGTGCCAGCAGCCTTGGCCCAGGCAATGAGCAGTTCTTC.

V and J are TRBV30 and TRBJ1-2; a weak D match, TRBD1 (6 bases). The germline gives CDR1 GTSNPN, CDR2 SVGIG (reference sequence). The CDR3 is 13 amino acids. Trimming took 8 bases from V and 7 from J, leaving 20 bases between them. This chain's CDR3 is CARDVRGLGGYTF. The CDR3 bases are TGTGCCCGCGACGTCAGGGGCCTTGGTGGCTACACCTTC.

This chain joins TRBV6-6 and TRBJ2-2; 9 bases align to TRBD1. The CDR3 covers 18 residues. Trimming took 5 bases from V and 5 from J; bases not matched to a gene: 15. Germline values: CDR1 MNHNY, CDR2 SVGAGI (reference sequence). This CDR3 reads CASSLNGQGIFWTGELFF. The CDR3 bases are TGTGCCAGCAGTCTCAACGGACAGGGGATATTTTGGACCGGGGAGCTGTTTTTT.

This chain links TRBV14 with TRBJ2-5; a possible D gene is TRBD2 (6 bases). Trimming pared 4 bases from V and 7 bases from J, leaving 13 bases between. Germline CDR1 reads SGHDN; CDR2 reads FVKESK. This CDR3 has 13 residues. DNA for the CDR3: TGTGCCAGCAGCCCCACTAGCACAGGGACCCAGTACTTC. Protein: CASSPTSTGTQYF.

The CDR3 here is CASSRTSPANYGYTF. The CDR3 bases are TGCGCCAGCAGCCGGACTAGTCCGGCAAACTATGGCTACACCTTC. The chain couples TRBV5-1 to TRBJ1-2; D not certain. The V gene lost 4 bases and the J gene lost 2 bases, with 15 bases spanning the gap. Germline CDR1 reads SGHRS; CDR2 reads YFSETQ. This CDR3 has 15 residues.

The J gene is TRBJ1-1, the V gene TRBV18, with TRBD1 matching 8 bases. Looked up from germline, CDR1 is KGHSH and CDR2 is LQKENI. The CDR3 contains 15 residues. With 6 bases clipped from V and 5 bases from J, the junction kept 11 bases outside the gene matches. CDR3 region: CASSPPRGRGTEAFF. CDR3 DNA: TGTGCCAGCTCTCCCCCCAGGGGGCGGGGGACTGAAGCTTTCTTT. Variable domain in full (rest from reference TRBV18 and TRBJ1-1): NAGVMQNPRHLVRRRGQEARLRCSPMKGHSHVYWYRQLPEEGLKFMVYLQKENIIDESGMPKERFSAEFPKEGPSILRIQQVVRGDSAAYFCASSPPRGRGTEAFFGQGTRLTVV.

The chain carries TRBV27 and TRBJ1-2; 7 bases fit TRBD1. Germline loops: CDR1 MNHEY, CDR2 SMNVEV (reference sequence). CDR3 size: 16 residues. J lost 2 bases, V lost 6 bases, and 12 bases had no gene match. The CDR3 protein is CASSLRQGMLNYGYTF. In nucleotides, the CDR3 is TGTGCCAGCAGCCTGCGACAGGGAATGTTAAACTATGGCTACACCTTC.

The chain uses TRBV11-2 and TRBJ2-1, with TRBD2 matching over 11 bases. V was clipped by 1 base and J by 4 bases; unmatched bases: 3. The CDR3 is 16 residues long. The germline V gene has CDR1 SGHAT and CDR2 FQNNGV. CDR3 DNA: TGTGCCAGCAGCTTAGTAGCGGGGGGGCCTTACAATGAGCAGTTCTTC. Translating gives CASSLVAGGPYNEQFF.

This chain uses TRBV2 with TRBJ1-2, with TRBD1 identical over 9 bases. In germline, CDR1 is SNHLY, CDR2 FYNNEI. Trimming at V came to 5 bases and at J to 4 bases, leaving 8 bases not matched to a gene. There are 15 residues in the CDR3. The CDR3 here is CASSPRTGATYGYTF. In DNA, the CDR3 is TGTGCCAGCAGTCCACGGACAGGGGCTACCTATGGCTACACCTTC. The full variable domain, rest sourced from reference TRBV2 and TRBJ1-2, is EPEVTQTPSHQVTQMGQEVILRCVPISNHLYFYWYRQILGQKVEFLVSFYNNEISEKSEIFDDQFSVERPDGSNFTLKIRSTKLEDSAMYFCASSPRTGATYGYTFGSGTRLTVV.

V gene TRBV9 combines with J gene TRBJ2-3; maybe TRBD2 (6 bases). The V and J ends lost 4 bases and 0 bases respectively, with 12 bases between them. This CDR3 has 15 amino acids. Germline V gene sequence: CDR1 SGDLS, CDR2 YYNGEE. CDR3 bases: TGTGCCAGCAGCCCCGGCGGGGCCAGCACAGATACGCAGTATTTT. As protein: CASSPGGASTDTQYF.

J is TRBJ1-2 and V is TRBV6-5; D remains ambiguous. The CDR3 sequence is 13 residues long. Trimming cost V 1 base and J 8 bases, with 11 bases left between them. Germline V lookup: CDR1 MNHEY, CDR2 SVGAGI. As DNA, the CDR3 is TGTGCCAGCAGTTACTATCGGAGTGGAGGCTACACCTTC. Translated: CASSYYRSGGYTF.

This chain links TRBV11-2 with TRBJ1-2, with TRBD1 matching 7 bases. Per the germline V gene, CDR1 is SGHAT and CDR2 is FQNNGV. The CDR3 has 14 residues. J gave up 14 bases and V 0 bases, and 12 bases lay outside the gene matches. The CDR3 is CASSLDTPTGALTF. For the CDR3, the DNA is TGTGCCAGCAGCTTAGATACCCCAACAGGGGCTCTAACCTTC.

This chain connects TRBV27 to TRBJ1-2; the D gene is possibly TRBD1 (5 bases). CDR3 length: 15 amino acids. Trimming pared 2 bases from V and 4 bases from J, leaving 14 bases between. Germline loops: CDR1 MNHEY, CDR2 SMNVEV (reference sequence). The CDR3 DNA sequence: TGTGCCAGCAGTTTAGAGGAGGGGCCCACCTATGGCTACACCTTC. This gives the protein CASSLEEGPTYGYTF.

V usage is TRBV18 and J usage is TRBJ1-2; 8 bases agree with TRBD1. The V segment lost 1 base and the J segment 2 bases; nucleotides outside the gene matches: 9. This CDR3 has 17 residues. In germline, CDR1 is KGHSH, CDR2 LQKENI. CDR3 DNA sequence: TGTGCCAGCTCACCACTAATACCGGACAGGGTAAACTATGGCTACACCTTC. It is translated as CASSPLIPDRVNYGYTF.

V gene TRBV6-6 combines with J gene TRBJ1-5; D not resolved. V lost 2 bases, J lost 4 bases, and 9 bases lay in between. The V gene's germline CDR1 is MNHNY and CDR2 SVGAGI (reference sequence). This CDR3 comprises 14 residues. This CDR3 is CASSYLAANQPQHF. In DNA, the CDR3 is TGTGCCAGCAGTTACCTGGCCGCTAATCAGCCCCAGCATTTT.